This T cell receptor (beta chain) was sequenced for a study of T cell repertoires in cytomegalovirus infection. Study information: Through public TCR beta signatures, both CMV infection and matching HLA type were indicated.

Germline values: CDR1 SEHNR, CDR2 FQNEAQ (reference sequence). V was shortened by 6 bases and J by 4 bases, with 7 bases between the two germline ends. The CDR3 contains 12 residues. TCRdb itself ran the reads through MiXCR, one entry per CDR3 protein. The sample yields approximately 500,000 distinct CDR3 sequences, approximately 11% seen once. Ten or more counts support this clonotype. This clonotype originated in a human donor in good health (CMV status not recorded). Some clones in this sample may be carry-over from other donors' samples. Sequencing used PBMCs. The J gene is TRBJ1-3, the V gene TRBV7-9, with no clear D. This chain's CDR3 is CASSRQGNTIYF. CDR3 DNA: TGTGCCAGCAGTCGTCAGGGAAACACCATATATTTT.